This TCR beta chain was identified in a study of blood T cell repertoires in COVID-19. About the study: PBMCs, B-cell-depleted T cells, or T cells were the source of the cDNA or gDNA that made up the material.

V shed 3 bases and J shed 6 bases, with 12 bases lying between them. This CDR3 has 14 amino acids. Germline CDR1 reads LGHDT; CDR2 reads YNNKEL (reference sequence). The method was immunoSEQ multiplex PCR; TCRdb's version includes in-frame clones alone and lacks a portion of them. The sample lists approximately 340,000 clones, roughly 89% seen once, with roughly a tenth in the top ten. The chain has TRBV3-1 (or the pseudogene TRBV3-2) and TRBJ2-1; D unresolved. The specimen sequenced was peripheral blood. This receptor was taken from a man in his thirties or forties with COVID-19, enrolled during active disease. CDR3 in DNA: TGTGCCAGCAGCCATTACGGTGCTTTCAATGAGCAGTTCTTC. Its protein product is CASSHYGAFNEQFF.